The 12 T cell receptor beta chains presented below share a single source sample, sequenced in a study of blood T cell repertoires in COVID-19. Data came from immunoSEQ multiplex PCR; TCRdb stores just in-frame clones and leaves some out. The sample includes 310,000 or so clones, roughly 88% of them seen just once. The sequencing sample was made of peripheral blood. The receptors were sampled from a woman aged 50 to 60 with acute or convalescent COVID-19.

The chain is built from TRBV28 and TRBJ1-2; tentatively, D is TRBD1 (6 bases). V lost 6 bases and J 2 bases, leaving 16 bases between the germline ends. The germline CDR1 and CDR2 sequences are MDHEN and SYDVKM. The CDR3 has 15 amino acids. CDR3 sequence reads: CASSGGRGGNYGYTF. The CDR3 bases are TGTGCCAGCAGCGGCGGCAGGGGCGGCAACTATGGCTACACCTTC.

The chain recombines TRBV27 with TRBJ1-5, with TRBD1 as a possible D gene (5 bases). CDR3 size: 12 residues. V lost 3 bases and J lost 5, with 5 bases in between. Germline-derived CDR1 and CDR2 are MNHEY and SMNVEV (reference sequence). The chain's CDR3 is CASSFRDQPQHF. Written as DNA, the CDR3 is TGTGCCAGCAGTTTCAGGGATCAGCCCCAGCATTTT.

This clone was detected only once. This rearrangement joins TRBV18 to TRBJ2-2, with 10 bases lining up with TRBD2. V shed 3 bases and J 0 bases; nucleotides not matched to a gene: 7. There are 18 residues in the CDR3. Germline V gives CDR1 KGHSH, CDR2 LQKENI. CDR3: CASSPLSGRAANTGELFF. The CDR3 nucleotides are TGTGCCAGCTCACCCTTAAGCGGGAGGGCCGCGAACACCGGGGAGCTGTTTTTT.

The chain combines TRBV12-2 with TRBJ2-5; TRBD2 is the table's D call and was not checked against the DNA. TRBV12-2 is marked as a pseudogene. The CDR3 extends over 16 amino acids. CDR3 nucleotides: TGTGCAAGTCGCTTCGAGACCGGGAGCAACCAAGAGACCCAGTACTTC. Amino acids: CASRFETGSNQETQYF.

This sequence joins TRBV11-3 and TRBJ2-3, with D perhaps TRBD2 (5 bases). V lost 1 base to trimming and J lost 2 bases, with 10 bases between them. The CDR3 runs to 15 residues. Per germline, CDR1 SGHNT and CDR2 YENEEA. In nucleotides, the CDR3 is TGTGCCAGCAGCTTAGCGGCGGGCTACACAGATACGCAGTATTTT. The encoded protein is CASSLAAGYTDTQYF. Full variable domain (remainder filled in from reference TRBV11-3 and TRBJ2-3): EAGVVQSPRYKIIEKKQPVAFWCNPISGHNTLYWYLQNLGQGPELLIRYENEEAVDDSQLPKDRFSAERLKGVDSTLKIQPAELGDSAVYLCASSLAAGYTDTQYFGPGTRLTVL.

This clone came up once. As DNA, the CDR3 is TGTGCCAGCAGTATCACTAGCGGCCCCGGGGATGAGCAGTTCTTC. Amino acids: CASSITSGPGDEQFF. J is TRBJ2-1 and V is TRBV28, with TRBD2 matching over 8 bases. The CDR3 is 15 amino acids. Trimming took 5 bases from V and 8 from J; bases not matched to a gene: 11. CDR1 is MDHEN and CDR2 is SYDVKM in the germline V gene.

This clone was detected once. The rearrangement uses TRBV6-4 and TRBJ2-1; TRBD1 agrees at 7 bases. CDR3 length: 13 amino acids. Germline CDR1 reads MRHNA; CDR2 reads SNTAGT. The J segment lost 2 bases and the V segment lost 8 bases, leaving 3 bases of the junction unmatched. CDR3 DNA sequence: TGTGCCAGCGAAGGACAGGCCTACAATGAGCAGTTCTTC. It codes for CASEGQAYNEQFF.

This chain joins TRBV18 and TRBJ1-5; TRBD1 agrees at 7 bases. This CDR3 is 14 amino acids long. V lost 8 bases to trimming and J lost 0 bases; unmatched junction nucleotides: 4. Germline CDR1 and CDR2: KGHSH and LQKENI. CDR3 sequence: CASLDRNSNQPQHF. DNA of the CDR3: TGTGCCAGCCTGGACAGGAATAGCAATCAGCCCCAGCATTTT.

The chain joins TRBV4-3 to TRBJ1-2; maybe TRBD1 (5 bases). V was clipped by 1 base and J by 0 bases, with 9 bases between them. The CDR3 spans 15 residues. The germline CDR1 and CDR2 sequences are LGHNA and YSLEER. CDR3 nucleotides: TGCGCCAGCAGCCAAGCTAACAGGCCTAACTATGGCTACACCTTC. It encodes CASSQANRPNYGYTF.

With respect to this clone: The sample holds other DNA sequences that translate to the same CDR3. The rearrangement joins TRBV2 to TRBJ2-7, with 11 bases fitting TRBD1. Per the germline V gene, CDR1 is SNHLY and CDR2 is FYNNEI. The CDR3 is 14 amino acids. J gave up 3 bases and V 6 bases, and 4 bases lay outside the gene matches. CDR3 nucleotides: TGTGCCAGCAGGGGGACAGGGGGGCGCTACGAGCAGTACTTC. Its protein is CASRGTGGRYEQYF. Filled out from reference TRBV2 and TRBJ2-7, the complete variable domain reads EPEVTQTPSHQVTQMGQEVILRCVPISNHLYFYWYRQILGQKVEFLVSFYNNEISEKSEIFDDQFSVERPDGSNFTLKIRSTKLEDSAMYFCASRGTGGRYEQYFGPGTRLTVT.

V gene TRBV27 combines with J gene TRBJ2-7; 9 bases agree with TRBD1. Per the germline V gene, CDR1 is MNHEY and CDR2 is SMNVEV (reference sequence). This CDR3 region has 15 residues. Trimming cost V 6 bases and J 5 bases; bases outside gene matches: 11. The CDR3 coding sequence is TGTGCCAGCAGGAACGCGGGACAGGGAGTCAACGAGCAGTACTTC. Translated: CASRNAGQGVNEQYF.

This chain joins TRBV9 and TRBJ2-7; 7 nucleotides align to TRBD2. CDR3 length equals 15 residues. With 0 bases clipped from V and 2 bases from J, the junction kept 5 bases outside the gene matches. Germline assignment: CDR1 SGDLS and CDR2 YYNGEE. The CDR3 nucleotides read TGTGCCAGCAGCGTAGACGAGGGAGGGACCTACGAGCAGTACTTC. This translates into CASSVDEGGTYEQYF. The full variable domain, in which reference TRBV9 and TRBJ2-7 provide the parts outside the CDR3, is DSGVTQTPKHLITATGQRVTLRCSPRSGDLSVYWYQQSLDQGLQFLIQYYNGEERAKGNILERFSAQQFPDLHSELNLSSLELGDSALYFCASSVDEGGTYEQYFGPGTRLTVT.